This TCR beta chain is drawn from a study of patients and donors after allogeneic stem cell transplantation. Via MiXCR, TCRdb re-called the RT-PCR reads, giving one row per CDR3 protein. The sample includes approximately 430,000 distinct CDR3 sequences, around 16% of them seen just once. Per the germline V gene, CDR1 is DFQATT and CDR2 is SNEGSKA (reference sequence). The CDR3 is 12 residues long. With 1 base removed from V and 8 bases from J, the gap between germline ends came to 9 bases. The sequence came from a human donor who was either an allogeneic HSCT recipient or a stem cell or donor lymphocyte infusion donor (not recorded which). It is not recorded whose cells these are; they may come from a transplant donor. The material sequenced was blood, either unsorted or a sorted T cell fraction (not recorded which). The chain couples TRBV20-1 to TRBJ2-1; D remains unclear. The CDR3, as DNA: TGCAGTGCTAGAGTACGAAAGGATGAGCAGTTCTTC. It is translated as CSARVRKDEQFF.